This T cell receptor beta chain was captured by sequencing in a study of T cells in Graves' hyperthyroidism and ophthalmopathy. As for the study in general: Before treatment of any kind, peripheral blood was taken at initial diagnosis. General observations from the study: Blood held most thyroid clonotypes expanded above 0.001 frequency.

On the basis of clinical symptoms, serum thyroxine and TRAb, thyroid ultrasound and orbital computed tomography, diagnoses were made. This clonotype showed up many times. Its antigen is currently unknown. V dropped 3 bases and J dropped 2 bases, with 16 bases sitting between them. The CDR3 runs to 16 residues. Germline lookup yields CDR1 LNHDA and CDR2 SQIVND (reference sequence). RNA transcripts served as the template for amplifying TCR beta CDR3 regions. During a first-round RT-PCR of the TCR CDR3, the HTBI primer set was used. MiXCR, run by TCRdb on the multiplex PCR reads, gives a single entry per CDR3 protein. The sample holds hundreds of thousands of distinct CDR3 sequences; around 14% are singletons and the top ten take over 25%.

This sequence was found in a woman in her 30s with Graves' hyperthyroidism. The sequencing sample was made of blood. The chain employs TRBV19 and TRBJ2-5, with D maybe TRBD1 (5 bases). CDR3 protein: CASSMGLTASQETQYF. The CDR3 DNA sequence: TGTGCCAGTAGTATGGGGTTGACAGCATCTCAAGAGACCCAGTACTTC.